Below, one TCR beta chain is given with its context. Its specificity is unknown. Documented treatment: oral pan-JAK inhibitor, 5-10 mg twice daily. The data were obtained in a study of CD8+ T cells in alopecia areata. It was cDNA, reverse transcribed from extracted RNA, that served as the sequencing template. Repertoires were generated with immunoSEQ multiplex PCR, while TCRdb's copy carries only in-frame clones and drops some. The sample has 65,000 to 75,000 clones, 29% seen once. Trimming removed 4 bases at V and 2 bases at J, with 12 bases between. Germline values: CDR1 SGHDN, CDR2 FVKESK. This CDR3 region has 15 residues. Study-wide results and caveats: Under tofacitinib, fewer expanded CD8+ clones appeared among the top 100 scalp clones.

The V call is TRBV14, the J call TRBJ2-1; tentatively, D is TRBD2 (6 bases). Sample: CD8+ T cells sorted from blood, taken at week 4, from a patient treated with tofacitinib. The receptor comes from a human donor with alopecia areata. The DNA for the CDR3 is TGTGCCAGCAGCCGGGACTTTCGGACCTACAATGAGCAGTTCTTC. It is translated as CASSRDFRTYNEQFF.